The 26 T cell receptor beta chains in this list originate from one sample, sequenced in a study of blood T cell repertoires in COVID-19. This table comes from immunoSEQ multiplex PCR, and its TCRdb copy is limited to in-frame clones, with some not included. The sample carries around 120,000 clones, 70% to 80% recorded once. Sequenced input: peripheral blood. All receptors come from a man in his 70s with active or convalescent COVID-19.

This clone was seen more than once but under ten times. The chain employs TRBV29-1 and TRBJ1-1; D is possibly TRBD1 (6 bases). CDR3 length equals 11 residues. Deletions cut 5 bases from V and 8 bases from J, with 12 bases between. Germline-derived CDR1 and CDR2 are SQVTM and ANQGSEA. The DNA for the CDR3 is TGCAGCGTTTCGGGGGGCGGGGAAGCTTTCTTT. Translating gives CSVSGGGEAFF.

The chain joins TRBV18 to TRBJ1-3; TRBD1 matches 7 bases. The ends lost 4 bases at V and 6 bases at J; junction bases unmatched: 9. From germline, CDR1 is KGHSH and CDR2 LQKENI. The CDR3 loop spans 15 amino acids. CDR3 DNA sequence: TGTGCCAGCTCACAACGACAGGGTAGAGAAAACACCATATATTTT. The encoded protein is CASSQRQGRENTIYF.

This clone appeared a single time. CDR3 protein: CASTWDRGGEQFF. The CDR3 DNA is TGTGCCAGCACCTGGGACAGGGGAGGTGAGCAGTTCTTC. The chain combines TRBV4-2 with TRBJ2-1; TRBD1 aligns across 10 bases. V lost 7 bases, J lost 9 bases, and 6 bases stayed unmatched. CDR1 and CDR2 (germline): LGHNA, YNFKEQ. CDR3 length: 13 amino acids.

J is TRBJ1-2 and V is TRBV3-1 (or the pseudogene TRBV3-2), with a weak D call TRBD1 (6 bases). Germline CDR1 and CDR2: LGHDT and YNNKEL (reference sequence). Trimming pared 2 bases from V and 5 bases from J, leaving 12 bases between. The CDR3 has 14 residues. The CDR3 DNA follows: TGTGCCAGCAGCCAATCCCTTACAGGGTATGGCTACACCTTC. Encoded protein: CASSQSLTGYGYTF.

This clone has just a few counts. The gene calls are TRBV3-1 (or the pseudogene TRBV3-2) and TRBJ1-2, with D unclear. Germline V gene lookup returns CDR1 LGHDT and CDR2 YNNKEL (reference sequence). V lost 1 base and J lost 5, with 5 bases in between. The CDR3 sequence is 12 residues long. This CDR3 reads CASSQARYGYTF. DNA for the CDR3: TGTGCCAGCAGCCAAGCCAGGTATGGCTACACCTTC.

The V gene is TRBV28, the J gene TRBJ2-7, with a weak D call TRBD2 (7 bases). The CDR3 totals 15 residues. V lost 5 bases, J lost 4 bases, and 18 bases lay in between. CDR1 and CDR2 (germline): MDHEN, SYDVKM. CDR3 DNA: TGTGCCAGCAGTCAGAGCCCACAGGGAGGGTACGAGCAGTACTTC. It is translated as CASSQSPQGGYEQYF. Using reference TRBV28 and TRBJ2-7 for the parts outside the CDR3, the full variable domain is DVKVTQSSRYLVKRTGEKVFLECVQDMDHENMFWYRQDPGLGLRLIYFSYDVKMKEKGDIPEGYSVSREKKERFSLILESASTNQTSMYLCASSQSPQGGYEQYFGPGTRLTVT.

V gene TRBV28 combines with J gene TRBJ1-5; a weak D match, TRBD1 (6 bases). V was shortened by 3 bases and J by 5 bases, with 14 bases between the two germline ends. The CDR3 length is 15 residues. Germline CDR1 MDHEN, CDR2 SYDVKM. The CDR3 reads CASSFVQGGYQPQHF. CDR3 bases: TGTGCCAGCAGTTTTGTACAGGGTGGGTATCAGCCCCAGCATTTT. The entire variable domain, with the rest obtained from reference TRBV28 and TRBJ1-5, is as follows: DVKVTQSSRYLVKRTGEKVFLECVQDMDHENMFWYRQDPGLGLRLIYFSYDVKMKEKGDIPEGYSVSREKKERFSLILESASTNQTSMYLCASSFVQGGYQPQHFGDGTRLSIL.

CDR3 loop: CASSPNLSYGYTF. The CDR3 DNA reads TGTGCCAGCAGTCCGAACCTAAGCTATGGCTACACCTTC. This rearrangement joins TRBV6-5 to TRBJ1-2; D is unclear. Germline V CDR1 and CDR2: MNHEY, SVGAGI. V was trimmed by 5 bases and J by 4 bases, leaving 11 bases between them. The CDR3 runs to 13 residues.

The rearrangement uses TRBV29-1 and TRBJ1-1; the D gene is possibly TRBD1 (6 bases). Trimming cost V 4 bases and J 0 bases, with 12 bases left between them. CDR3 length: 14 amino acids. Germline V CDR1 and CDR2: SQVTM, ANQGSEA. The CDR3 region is CSVGVGAMNTEAFF. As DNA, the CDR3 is TGCAGCGTTGGGGTGGGGGCGATGAACACTGAAGCTTTCTTT.

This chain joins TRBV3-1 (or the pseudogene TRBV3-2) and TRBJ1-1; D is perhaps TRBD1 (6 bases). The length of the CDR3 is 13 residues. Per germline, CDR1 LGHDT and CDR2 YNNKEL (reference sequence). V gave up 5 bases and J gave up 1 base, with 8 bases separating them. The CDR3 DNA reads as TGTGCCAGCAGCTACAGGGAGAACACTGAAGCTTTCTTT. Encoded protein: CASSYRENTEAFF.

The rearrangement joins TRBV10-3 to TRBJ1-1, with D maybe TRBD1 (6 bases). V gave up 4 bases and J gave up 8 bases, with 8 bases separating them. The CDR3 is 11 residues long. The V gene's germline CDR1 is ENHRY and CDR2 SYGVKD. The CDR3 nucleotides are TGTGCCATCAGTGGGGGGACAGAAGCTTTCTTT. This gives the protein CAISGGTEAFF.

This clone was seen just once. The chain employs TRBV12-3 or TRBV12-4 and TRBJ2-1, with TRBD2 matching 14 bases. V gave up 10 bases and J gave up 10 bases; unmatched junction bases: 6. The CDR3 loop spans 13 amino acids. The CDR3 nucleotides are TGTGCCACCTCGGGACTAGCGGGAGTGGAGCAGTTCTTC. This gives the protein CATSGLAGVEQFF.

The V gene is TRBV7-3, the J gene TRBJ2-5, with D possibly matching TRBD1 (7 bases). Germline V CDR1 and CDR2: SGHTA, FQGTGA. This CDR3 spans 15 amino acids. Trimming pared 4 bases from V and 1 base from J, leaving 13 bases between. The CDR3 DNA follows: TGTGCCAGCAGCTCCAACAGGGGAGGCCAAGAGACCCAGTACTTC. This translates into CASSSNRGGQETQYF.

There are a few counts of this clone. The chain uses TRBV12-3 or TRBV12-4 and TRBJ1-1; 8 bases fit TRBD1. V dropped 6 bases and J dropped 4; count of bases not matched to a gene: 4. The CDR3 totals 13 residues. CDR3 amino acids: CASRNRGSTEAFF. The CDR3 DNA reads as TGTGCCAGCAGGAACAGGGGGAGCACTGAAGCTTTCTTT.

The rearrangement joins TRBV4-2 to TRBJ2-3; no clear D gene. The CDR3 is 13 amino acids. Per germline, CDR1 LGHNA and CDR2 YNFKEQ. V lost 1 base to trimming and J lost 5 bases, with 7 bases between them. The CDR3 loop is CASSQGLGDTQYF. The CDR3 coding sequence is TGTGCCAGCAGCCAAGGCCTCGGAGATACGCAGTATTTT.

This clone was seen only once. This CDR3 reads CASRSGQRFAPLHF. Here the CDR3 DNA reads TGTGCCAGCAGGTCGGGACAGCGTTTTGCCCCCCTCCACTTT. V usage is TRBV6-5 and J usage is TRBJ1-6; 7 positions match TRBD1. The V and J ends lost 6 bases and 13 bases, in that order; junction bases with no gene match: 12. The CDR3 is made up of 14 amino acids. Germline lookup yields CDR1 MNHEY and CDR2 SVGAGI.

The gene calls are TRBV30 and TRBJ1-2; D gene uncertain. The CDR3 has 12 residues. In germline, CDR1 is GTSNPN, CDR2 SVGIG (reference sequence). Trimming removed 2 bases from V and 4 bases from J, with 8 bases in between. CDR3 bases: TGTGCCTGGAGTATTTCGAGCTATGGCTACACCTTC. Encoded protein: CAWSISSYGYTF.

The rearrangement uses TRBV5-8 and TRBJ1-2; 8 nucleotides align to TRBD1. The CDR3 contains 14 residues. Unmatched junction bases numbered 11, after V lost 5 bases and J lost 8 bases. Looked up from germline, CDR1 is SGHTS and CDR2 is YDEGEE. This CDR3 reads CASSTRLTGEGYTF. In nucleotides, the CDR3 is TGTGCCAGCAGTACCCGACTGACAGGGGAGGGCTACACCTTC.

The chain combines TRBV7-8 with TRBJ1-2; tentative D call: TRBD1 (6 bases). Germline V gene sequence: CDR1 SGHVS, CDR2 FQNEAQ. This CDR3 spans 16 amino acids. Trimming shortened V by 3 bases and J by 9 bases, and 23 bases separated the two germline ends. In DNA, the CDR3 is TGTGCCAGCAGCTTGGAAGGTACAGGGAAGTGGTATAGCTACACCTTC. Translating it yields CASSLEGTGKWYSYTF.

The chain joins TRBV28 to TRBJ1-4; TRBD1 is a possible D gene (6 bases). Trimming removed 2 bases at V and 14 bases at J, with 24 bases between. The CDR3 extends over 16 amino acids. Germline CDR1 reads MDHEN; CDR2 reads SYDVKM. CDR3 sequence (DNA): TGTGCCAGCAGTTTAGGCGGGGTCTCGGGGGGCTTATCCCTGTTTTTT. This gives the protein CASSLGGVSGGLSLFF.

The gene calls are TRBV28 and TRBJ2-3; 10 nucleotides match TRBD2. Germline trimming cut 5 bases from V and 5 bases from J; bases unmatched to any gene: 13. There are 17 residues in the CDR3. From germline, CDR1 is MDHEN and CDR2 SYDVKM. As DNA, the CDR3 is TGTGCCAGCAGTCCTATAAGCGGGAGGGTTTCGAGAGATACGCAGTATTTT. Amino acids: CASSPISGRVSRDTQYF.

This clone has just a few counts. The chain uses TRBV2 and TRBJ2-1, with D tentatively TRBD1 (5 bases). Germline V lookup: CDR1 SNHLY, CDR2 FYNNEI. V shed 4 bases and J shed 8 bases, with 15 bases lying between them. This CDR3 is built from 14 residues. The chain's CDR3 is CASSALGWGDEQFF. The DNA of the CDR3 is TGTGCCAGCAGTGCGCTAGGCTGGGGCGATGAGCAGTTCTTC.

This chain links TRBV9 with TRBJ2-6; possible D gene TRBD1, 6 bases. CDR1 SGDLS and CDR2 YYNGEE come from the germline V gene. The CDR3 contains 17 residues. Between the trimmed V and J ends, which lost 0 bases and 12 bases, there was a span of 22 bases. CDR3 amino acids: CASSVGGLGQRPPVLTF. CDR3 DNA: TGTGCCAGCAGCGTAGGGGGGCTTGGACAGCGGCCCCCCGTCCTGACTTTC.

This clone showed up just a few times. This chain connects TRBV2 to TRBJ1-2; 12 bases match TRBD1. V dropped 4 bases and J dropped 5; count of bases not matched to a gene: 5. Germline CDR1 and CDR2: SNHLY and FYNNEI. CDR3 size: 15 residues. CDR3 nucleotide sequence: TGTGCCAGCAGTGGGGGACAGGGGGCTTGGTATGGCTACACCTTC. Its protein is CASSGGQGAWYGYTF.

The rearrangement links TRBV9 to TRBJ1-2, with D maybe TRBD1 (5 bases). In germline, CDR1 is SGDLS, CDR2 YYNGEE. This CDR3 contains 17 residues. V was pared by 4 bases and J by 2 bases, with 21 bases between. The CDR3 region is CASSSSLGGGSNYGYTF. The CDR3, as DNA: TGTGCCAGCAGCTCCTCATTGGGGGGTGGCAGCAACTATGGCTACACCTTC.

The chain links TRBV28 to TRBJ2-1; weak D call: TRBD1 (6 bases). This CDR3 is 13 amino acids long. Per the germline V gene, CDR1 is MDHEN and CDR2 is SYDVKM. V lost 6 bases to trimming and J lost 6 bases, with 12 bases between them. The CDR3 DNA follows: TGTGCCAGCAGGGGCCCACAGGGCAATGAGCAGTTCTTC. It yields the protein CASRGPQGNEQFF. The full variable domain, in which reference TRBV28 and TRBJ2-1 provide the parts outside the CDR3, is DVKVTQSSRYLVKRTGEKVFLECVQDMDHENMFWYRQDPGLGLRLIYFSYDVKMKEKGDIPEGYSVSREKKERFSLILESASTNQTSMYLCASRGPQGNEQFFGPGTRLTVL.